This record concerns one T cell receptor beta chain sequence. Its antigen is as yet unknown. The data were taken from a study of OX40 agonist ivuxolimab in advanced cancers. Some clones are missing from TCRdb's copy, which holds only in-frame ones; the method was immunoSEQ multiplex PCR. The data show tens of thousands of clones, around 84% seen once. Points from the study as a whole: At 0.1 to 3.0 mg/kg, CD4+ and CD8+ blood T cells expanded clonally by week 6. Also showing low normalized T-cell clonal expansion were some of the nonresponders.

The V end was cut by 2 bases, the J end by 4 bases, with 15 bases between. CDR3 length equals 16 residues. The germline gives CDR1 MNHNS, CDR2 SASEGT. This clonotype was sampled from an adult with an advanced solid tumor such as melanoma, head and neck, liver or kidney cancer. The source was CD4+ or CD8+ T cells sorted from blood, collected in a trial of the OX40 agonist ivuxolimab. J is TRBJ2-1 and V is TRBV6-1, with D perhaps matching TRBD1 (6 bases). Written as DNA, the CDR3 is TGTGCCAGCAGTGAATGGGGGCAGGGATCTTACAATGAGCAGTTCTTC. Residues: CASSEWGQGSYNEQFF.